A selection of T cell receptor beta chains follows, all from one sample in a study of memory CD4+ T cells and cytomegalovirus serostatus. Generated by immunoSEQ multiplex PCR, the TCRdb table keeps only in-frame clones and is missing some. Of 35,000 to 45,000 clones in the sample, 75% to 80% were seen once. Sequencing input: memory CD4+ T cells from blood. The receptor set was obtained from an adult in good health and CMV-seronegative. CDR3s leave out the opening cysteine and the closing phenylalanine or tryptophan.

CDR3 length: 14
J gene: TRBJ2-1
V gene: TRBV5-1
CDR3 protein: ASSFPTSGDYNEQF

CDR3 length: 12
J gene: TRBJ2-2
V gene: TRBV7-9
CDR3 protein: ASSPLRGTGELF

CDR3 length: 12
J gene: TRBJ1-3
V gene: TRBV7-2
CDR3 protein: ASSTVGSGNTIY

CDR3 length: 11
J gene: TRBJ1-5
V gene: TRBV11-2
CDR3 protein: ASSLSSNQPQH

CDR3 length: 12
J gene: TRBJ2-7
V gene: TRBV6-5
CDR3 protein: ASRAGTGIHEQY

CDR3 length: 12
J gene: TRBJ1-4
V gene: TRBV5-6
CDR3 protein: ASSGGTRGEKLF

CDR3 length: 15
J gene: TRBJ1-6
V gene: TRBV12-5
CDR3 protein: ASGLRTGQGWNSPLH

CDR3 length: 15
J gene: TRBJ1-1
V gene: TRBV14
CDR3 protein: ASSLQGQGALNTEAF

CDR3 length: 14
J gene: TRBJ1-2
V gene: TRBV7-2
CDR3 protein: ASSLALAGGTYGYT

CDR3 length: 14
J gene: TRBJ2-3
V gene: TRBV30
CDR3 protein: AWSEPTPGHTDTQY

CDR3 length: 12
J gene: TRBJ2-5
V gene: TRBV7-9
CDR3 protein: ASSALSSTKTQY

CDR3 length: 14
J gene: TRBJ2-7
V gene: TRBV5-1
CDR3 protein: ASSPQIAGGTYEQY

CDR3 length: 15
J gene: TRBJ2-5
V gene: TRBV4-1
CDR3 protein: ASSHIDLGSGGETQY

CDR3 length: 13
J gene: TRBJ2-5
V gene: TRBV25-1
CDR3 protein: ASSGGLLLQETQY

CDR3 length: 12
J gene: TRBJ2-7
V gene: TRBV7-9
CDR3 protein: ASSFTSGNYEQY

CDR3 length: 12
J gene: TRBJ1-1
V gene: TRBV19
CDR3 protein: ASQTGGSGTEAF

CDR3 length: 12
J gene: TRBJ2-7
V gene: TRBV6-1
CDR3 protein: ASSRGGATDEQY

CDR3 length: 15
J gene: TRBJ1-4
V gene: TRBV18
CDR3 protein: ASSLGGPGATNEKLF

CDR3 length: 14
J gene: TRBJ1-6
V gene: TRBV19
CDR3 protein: ASSGPPGLINSPLH

CDR3 length: 15
J gene: TRBJ2-2
V gene: TRBV19
CDR3 protein: ASSIRGRRANTGELF

CDR3 length: 11
J gene: TRBJ2-7
V gene: TRBV7-9
CDR3 protein: ASSSTGFGEQY

CDR3 length: 12
J gene: TRBJ2-5
V gene: TRBV6-1
CDR3 protein: ASSNGLVRETQY

CDR3 length: 10
J gene: TRBJ1-2
V gene: TRBV5-1
CDR3 protein: ASSLDNYGYT

CDR3 length: 13
J gene: TRBJ1-4
V gene: TRBV5-6
CDR3 protein: ASSLRTGLGEKLF

CDR3 length: 11
J gene: TRBJ1-5
V gene: TRBV2
CDR3 protein: ASHRDSNQPQH

CDR3 length: 14
J gene: TRBJ2-5
V gene: TRBV6-6
CDR3 protein: ASSLGQGARQETQY

CDR3 length: 13
J gene: TRBJ1-4
V gene: TRBV27
CDR3 protein: ASSLRGGSGEKLF

CDR3 length: 13
J gene: TRBJ1-3
V gene: TRBV19
CDR3 protein: ASSIVGSAGNTIY

CDR3 length: 12
J gene: TRBJ2-5
V gene: TRBV7-6
CDR3 protein: ASSLSGLQETQY

CDR3 length: 12
J gene: TRBJ1-6
V gene: TRBV5-1
CDR3 protein: ASRQGGQNSPLH

CDR3 length: 13
J gene: TRBJ1-5
V gene: TRBV2
CDR3 protein: ASKEGAGRNQPQH

CDR3 length: 13
J gene: TRBJ1-5
V gene: TRBV5-1
CDR3 protein: ASSQGAGSNQPQH

CDR3 length: 14
J gene: TRBJ2-1
V gene: TRBV2
CDR3 protein: ASSEGGGGSYNEQF

CDR3 length: 12
J gene: TRBJ1-1
V gene: TRBV7-3
CDR3 protein: ASSLGQGQGEAF

CDR3 length: 10
J gene: TRBJ2-3
V gene: TRBV7-2
CDR3 protein: ASSLTPDTQY

CDR3 length: 12
J gene: TRBJ1-5
V gene: TRBV2
CDR3 protein: ASSDLQGAQPQH